The present T cell receptor beta chain was sequenced within a study of CD8+ T cells in alopecia areata. Study-wide context: Tofacitinib exposure lasted 6 to 18 months, followed by 6 months off drug.

Stated treatment: oral pan-JAK inhibitor, 5-10 mg twice daily. After isolation, RNA underwent reverse transcription to generate cDNA as the sequencing template. Repertoires were generated with immunoSEQ multiplex PCR, while TCRdb's copy carries only in-frame clones and drops some. The repertoire holds 80,000 to 95,000 clones, with around 47% as singletons. V lost 3 bases and J lost 1, with 3 bases in between. Germline V gene lookup returns CDR1 ENHRY and CDR2 SYGVKD. The CDR3 runs 13 residues. The chain uses TRBV10-3 and TRBJ2-2, with D unresolved. The sequenced sample was CD8+ T cells sorted from blood, obtained at week 24, from a patient treated with tofacitinib. This sequence was found in a human donor with alopecia areata. In nucleotides, the CDR3 is TGTGCCATCAGTGACAGGAACACCGGGGAGCTGTTTTTT. Translation gives CAISDRNTGELFF.